This T cell receptor (beta chain) was captured by sequencing in a study of CD8 T cells in Susac syndrome. The RNA input was roughly 0.45 to 1 ug, and it was reverse transcribed with random hexamers. TCRdb reprocessed the immunoSEQ multiplex PCR reads with MiXCR, giving one entry per CDR3 protein. The table has some 300,000 distinct CDR3 sequences, roughly 90% seen once; the top ten hold about 0.17%. Sequencing of TCR beta, carried out with a high-throughput approach, was applied to CD8+ and CD4+ T cells from the blood. The V end lost 6 bases, the J end lost 4 bases, and 7 bases lay between the germline ends. The CDR3 sequence is 12 residues long. The germline V gene has CDR1 SGHAT and CDR2 FQNNGV.

V is TRBV11-2 and J is TRBJ2-1; D not certain. Material for sequencing was CD8+ T cells from PBMCs. The source of this sequence is a human donor with multiple sclerosis. In DNA form, the CDR3 reads TGTGCCAGCAGTCGGAATTACAATGAGCAGTTCTTC. Protein sequence: CASSRNYNEQFF.